This is a list of T cell receptor beta chains from one sample in a study of T-cell memory formation after mild COVID-19. Each CDR3 protein is one row after TCRdb ran MiXCR on the 5' RACE reads. The sample includes around 440,000 distinct CDR3 sequences, 15% to 20% of them seen just once. The sample comprised PBMCs or a T cell subset sorted from them (not recorded which). The receptor set was obtained from an adult woman who had mild COVID-19 (a few samples of this study predate the infection). Cell type and time point are not known. The CDR3 runs from the conserved cysteine through the conserved F or W. A D gene is named only where the DNA matches it firmly. The size field is filled for only some rows; it gives once, few, many or a size class.

abundance: NA; v_gene: TRBV7-8; j_gene: TRBJ2-7; d_gene: NA; CDR3nt: TGTGCCAGCAGCTTAGGGGAGTGGGGCGAGCAGTACTTC; CDR3aa: CASSLGEWGEQYF
abundance: NA; v_gene: TRBV7-6; j_gene: TRBJ2-5; d_gene: NA; CDR3nt: TGTGCCAGCAGCTTAATCAAGCACCCGGAGACCCAGTACTTC; CDR3aa: CASSLIKHPETQYF
abundance: few; v_gene: TRBV6-6; j_gene: TRBJ2-3; d_gene: NA; CDR3nt: TGTGCCAGCGGACATCGCACAGATACGCAGTATTTT; CDR3aa: CASGHRTDTQYF
abundance: NA; v_gene: TRBV4-1; j_gene: TRBJ1-1; d_gene: TRBD1; CDR3nt: TGCGCCAGCAGCCACCGACAGGGTGTGGGCACTGAAGCTTTCTTT; CDR3aa: CASSHRQGVGTEAFF
abundance: NA; v_gene: TRBV12-3/TRBV12-4; j_gene: TRBJ2-1; d_gene: NA; CDR3nt: TGTGCCAGCAAGGGCGGAAACAATGAGCAGTTCTTC; CDR3aa: CASKGGNNEQFF
abundance: NA; v_gene: TRBV5-6; j_gene: TRBJ1-1; d_gene: NA; CDR3nt: TGTGCCAGCAGCTTTGGGGAAGGAACCCACACTGAAGCTTTCTTT; CDR3aa: CASSFGEGTHTEAFF
abundance: few; v_gene: TRBV9; j_gene: TRBJ1-2; d_gene: NA; CDR3nt: TGTGCCAGCAGCGTAGCTGGGGCCGCGCTAGGCTATGGCTACACCTTC; CDR3aa: CASSVAGAALGYGYTF
abundance: NA; v_gene: TRBV7-9; j_gene: TRBJ2-5; d_gene: NA; CDR3nt: TGTGCCAGCAGCCCCCGAGGAGGCAGAACCCAAGAGACCCAGTACTTC; CDR3aa: CASSPRGGRTQETQYF
abundance: NA; v_gene: TRBV12-3/TRBV12-4; j_gene: TRBJ1-2; d_gene: NA; CDR3nt: TGTGCCAGCAGTTTTCAGGTTATGAAGGGGGGAACCACAGCTAACTATGGCTACACCTTC; CDR3aa: CASSFQVMKGGTTANYGYTF
abundance: few; v_gene: TRBV5-1; j_gene: TRBJ2-4; d_gene: NA; CDR3nt: TGCGCCAGCAGCACCTACAGGGAAGACATTCAGTACTTC; CDR3aa: CASSTYREDIQYF
abundance: few; v_gene: TRBV11-3; j_gene: TRBJ2-1; d_gene: NA; CDR3nt: TGTGCCAGCAGCTTAGATTCCGGGCACTACAATGAGCAGTTCTTC; CDR3aa: CASSLDSGHYNEQFF
abundance: many; v_gene: TRBV27; j_gene: TRBJ2-2; d_gene: TRBD2; CDR3nt: TGTGCCAGCAGACTAGCGGGAGCGGACGGGGAGCTGTTTTTT; CDR3aa: CASRLAGADGELFF
abundance: NA; v_gene: TRBV24-1; j_gene: TRBJ1-4; d_gene: NA; CDR3nt: TGTGCCACCAGTGATCCCCAGGGGAGTCATGAAAAACTGTTTTTT; CDR3aa: CATSDPQGSHEKLFF
abundance: NA; v_gene: TRBV12-3/TRBV12-4; j_gene: TRBJ2-3; d_gene: NA; CDR3nt: TGTGCCAGCAGTGGTATTGCCGCCAGAGGTACGCAGTATTTT; CDR3aa: CASSGIAARGTQYF
abundance: NA; v_gene: TRBV4-1; j_gene: TRBJ2-7; d_gene: NA; CDR3nt: TGCGCCAGCAGCCAAGAAAAGAGGGGGGGAGCCTACGAGCAGTACTTC; CDR3aa: CASSQEKRGGAYEQYF
abundance: few; v_gene: TRBV6-6; j_gene: TRBJ1-4; d_gene: NA; CDR3nt: TGTGCCAGCAGTTACTCGACGGTGGAAAAACTGTTTTTT; CDR3aa: CASSYSTVEKLFF
abundance: few; v_gene: TRBV7-9; j_gene: TRBJ2-7; d_gene: NA; CDR3nt: TGTGCCAGCAGCTCAGATCACGAGCAGTACTTC; CDR3aa: CASSSDHEQYF
abundance: NA; v_gene: TRBV9; j_gene: TRBJ2-1; d_gene: TRBD2; CDR3nt: TGTGCCAGCAGCGCGGGCCGGGGGATAGCGGGAGGGTCCAATGAGCAGTTCTTC; CDR3aa: CASSAGRGIAGGSNEQFF
abundance: NA; v_gene: TRBV15; j_gene: TRBJ2-7; d_gene: NA; CDR3nt: TGTGCCACCAGCAGTGCTTCTGGACCCTACGAGCAGTACTTC; CDR3aa: CATSSASGPYEQYF
abundance: few; v_gene: TRBV7-9; j_gene: TRBJ2-3; d_gene: NA; CDR3nt: TGTGCCAGCAGCTTTGGGGACAAACGAAAGGGAGCGAGCACAGATACGCAGTATTTT; CDR3aa: CASSFGDKRKGASTDTQYF
abundance: few; v_gene: TRBV30; j_gene: TRBJ1-2; d_gene: NA; CDR3nt: TGTGCCTGGAGTGTACAGGAAGACCTACATGGCTACACCTTC; CDR3aa: CAWSVQEDLHGYTF
abundance: few; v_gene: TRBV4-2; j_gene: TRBJ2-3; d_gene: TRBD1; CDR3nt: TGTGCCAGCAGCCGCCCCCGGGACAGGGGAGCAGATACGCAGTATTTT; CDR3aa: CASSRPRDRGADTQYF
abundance: few; v_gene: TRBV20-1; j_gene: TRBJ2-7; d_gene: TRBD1; CDR3nt: TGCAGTGCTAGAAAAGGACAGGGAACCTACGAGCAGTACTTC; CDR3aa: CSARKGQGTYEQYF
abundance: few; v_gene: TRBV11-2; j_gene: TRBJ1-6; d_gene: TRBD1; CDR3nt: TGTGCCAGCAGCACCCTTCGGGGACAGGGGGCCTCACCCCTCCACTTT; CDR3aa: CASSTLRGQGASPLHF
abundance: few; v_gene: TRBV12-3/TRBV12-4; j_gene: TRBJ1-1; d_gene: TRBD1; CDR3nt: TGTGCCAGCAGTAGGACAGGGATGGGTGAAGCTTTCTTT; CDR3aa: CASSRTGMGEAFF
abundance: NA; v_gene: TRBV5-8; j_gene: TRBJ2-7; d_gene: NA; CDR3nt: TGTGCCAGCAGCATCGGGACTTCCCGCGGCGAGCAGTACTTC; CDR3aa: CASSIGTSRGEQYF
abundance: NA; v_gene: TRBV6-4; j_gene: TRBJ2-1; d_gene: TRBD2; CDR3nt: TGTGCCAGCAATACCCCGGGACTAGCCCACAATGAGCAGTTCTTC; CDR3aa: CASNTPGLAHNEQFF
abundance: NA; v_gene: TRBV14; j_gene: TRBJ2-1; d_gene: TRBD2; CDR3nt: TGTGCCAGCAGCCAATTACTAGCGGGGAGCCTCAATGAGCAGTTCTTC; CDR3aa: CASSQLLAGSLNEQFF
abundance: NA; v_gene: TRBV7-9; j_gene: TRBJ1-2; d_gene: TRBD1; CDR3nt: TGTGCCAGCAGCACGGCCAACAGGGGTGGCTACACCTTC; CDR3aa: CASSTANRGGYTF
abundance: NA; v_gene: TRBV5-1; j_gene: TRBJ2-7; d_gene: NA; CDR3nt: TGCGCCAGCAGCACAGACCCGGGGATCTCCTACGAGCAGTACTTC; CDR3aa: CASSTDPGISYEQYF
abundance: few; v_gene: TRBV9; j_gene: TRBJ2-1; d_gene: NA; CDR3nt: TGTGCCAGCAGCGCCACCGGGACTTCGTGGGGTGAGCAGTTCTTC; CDR3aa: CASSATGTSWGEQFF
abundance: NA; v_gene: TRBV11-2; j_gene: TRBJ2-1; d_gene: NA; CDR3nt: TGTGCCAGCAGCTTAGATCGGAGGGTACCCTACAATGAGCAGTTCTTC; CDR3aa: CASSLDRRVPYNEQFF
abundance: few; v_gene: TRBV24-1; j_gene: TRBJ2-3; d_gene: TRBD1; CDR3nt: TGTGCCACCAGTGATTTTAGGACAGGGGCGAATACGCAGTATTTT; CDR3aa: CATSDFRTGANTQYF
abundance: NA; v_gene: TRBV27; j_gene: TRBJ2-7; d_gene: NA; CDR3nt: TGTGCCAGCAGACCCGGAAACAGGGCCAACTACGAGCAGTACTTC; CDR3aa: CASRPGNRANYEQYF
abundance: few; v_gene: TRBV11-2; j_gene: TRBJ2-3; d_gene: TRBD2; CDR3nt: TGTGCCAGCAGCCCCGGGACTAGCGGGAGGAATACGCAGTATTTT; CDR3aa: CASSPGTSGRNTQYF
abundance: few; v_gene: TRBV9; j_gene: TRBJ1-2; d_gene: NA; CDR3nt: TGTGCCAGCAGCGTAGGGGGCGTAGGCTATGGCTACACCTTC; CDR3aa: CASSVGGVGYGYTF
abundance: NA; v_gene: TRBV7-9; j_gene: TRBJ2-3; d_gene: NA; CDR3nt: TGTGCCAGCAGTACCCTCTCAGTCCGGGGTAGCACAGATACGCAGTATTTT; CDR3aa: CASSTLSVRGSTDTQYF
abundance: NA; v_gene: TRBV6-2/TRBV6-3; j_gene: TRBJ1-1; d_gene: NA; CDR3nt: TGTGCCAGCAGTTTAGAGGTGGGGACTGAAGCTTTCTTT; CDR3aa: CASSLEVGTEAFF
abundance: many; v_gene: TRBV12-3/TRBV12-4; j_gene: TRBJ1-1; d_gene: TRBD1; CDR3nt: TGTGCCAGCAGTTTAAACAGGGGCACTGAAGCTTTCTTT; CDR3aa: CASSLNRGTEAFF
abundance: once; v_gene: TRBV9; j_gene: TRBJ1-2; d_gene: NA; CDR3nt: TGTGCCAGCAGCCCCCCAGTGGGGACGCCTTTTCTTCCTCCCGGCTGCACCTTC; CDR3aa: CASSPPVGTPFLPPGCTF
abundance: many; v_gene: TRBV6-5; j_gene: TRBJ2-2; d_gene: NA; CDR3nt: TGTGCCAGCAACACCGGGACGGGGAACACCGGGGAGCTGTTTTTT; CDR3aa: CASNTGTGNTGELFF